The sequence of this TCR beta chain was determined in a study of cytomegalovirus exposure and HLA in healthy donors. The length of the CDR3 is 15 residues. The germline gives CDR1 SNHLY, CDR2 FYNNEI. V was trimmed by 3 bases and J by 4 bases, leaving 15 bases between them. A remark on this clone: Its antigen is undetermined.

A multiplex PCR was run with 60 Vbeta primers and 13 Jbeta primers. Method: immunoSEQ multiplex PCR; TCRdb's copy keeps in-frame clones and lacks some. The top ten clones hold around 4.9% of a sample with around 100,000 clones, over 60% of them seen once. Broader study findings: Several top significant clusters appeared, in a later analysis, to be linked to common viral pathogens.

The V call is TRBV2, the J call TRBJ1-2; tentatively, D is TRBD1 (6 bases). This receptor was obtained from a man aged 30 to 45 in good health and CMV-seropositive. Sequencing used PBMCs. CDR3 DNA: TGTGCCAGCAGTGAGGGGGGGCCGATGGGCTATGGCTACACCTTC. Its translation: CASSEGGPMGYGYTF.